This T cell receptor (beta chain) was recorded in a study of blood T cell repertoires in COVID-19. Background on the study: From T cells, B-cell-depleted T cells, or PBMCs came the material, which was cDNA or gDNA.

Assay used: immunoSEQ multiplex PCR; TCRdb lists only in-frame clones, some missing. The sample holds fewer than 250,000 clones, around four fifths seen once. The V end was cut by 4 bases, the J end by 5 bases, with 12 bases between. There are 14 residues in the CDR3. Germline CDR1 reads SGHRS; CDR2 reads YFSETQ. The sequence was collected from a woman aged 45-59 years with acute or convalescent COVID-19. The source material was peripheral blood. This sequence joins TRBV5-1 and TRBJ1-4; the D gene is possibly TRBD1 (6 bases). For the CDR3, the DNA is TGCGCCAGCAGCGTCGGACAGATAAATGAAAAACTGTTTTTT. Translation gives CASSVGQINEKLFF.